Listed here are 14 T cell receptor beta chains from one sample, sequenced in a study of T-cell reconstitution after alpha-beta-depleted transplantation in children. A TCRbeta library incorporating unique molecular identifiers was prepared. TCRdb used MiXCR to reprocess the PCR reads, holding one entry per CDR3 protein. Of about 270,000 distinct CDR3 sequences listed, more than 8% are singletons. Sample: PBMCs from the stem cell graft donor, taken from the stem cell graft. These receptors came from a human donor who donated a stem cell graft to a child with SCID.

The chain employs TRBV29-1 and TRBJ2-7, with D perhaps matching TRBD2 (5 bases). CDR1 SQVTM and CDR2 ANQGSEA come from the germline V gene. The CDR3 is made up of 12 amino acids. V was shortened by 1 base and J by 4 bases, with 8 bases between the two germline ends. The chain's CDR3 is CSVEGGGYEQYF. As DNA, the CDR3 is TGCAGCGTTGAAGGCGGAGGTTACGAGCAGTACTTC.

On this clonotype: The junction and the germline gene differ at one end; a read error may be behind it. The chain combines TRBV2 with TRBJ2-1; the D gene is possibly TRBD1 (6 bases). The CDR3 consists of 15 residues. Germline lookup yields CDR1 SNHLY and CDR2 FYNNEI. The CDR3 here is CASSEGQTSYNEQFF. The CDR3 bases are TGTGCCAGCAGCGAAGGACAGACCTCCTACAATGAGCAGTTCTTC.

This chain joins TRBV10-3 and TRBJ1-3; 7 bases align to TRBD1. The CDR3 has 15 residues. V trimming: 4 bases; J trimming: 0 bases; junction bases outside the gene matches: 3. CDR1 and CDR2 from the germline V gene are ENHRY and SYGVKD. The CDR3: CAISGTGVSGNTIYF. CDR3 nucleotide sequence: TGTGCCATCAGTGGAACAGGGGTCTCTGGAAACACCATATATTTT.

This clonotype was seen more than once but under ten times. This rearrangement joins TRBV5-5 to TRBJ2-1; D unclear. V was cut by 0 bases and J by 4 bases, with 14 bases left in between. The germline V gene encodes CDR1 SGHKS and CDR2 YYEKEE (reference sequence). The CDR3 covers 16 residues. The CDR3 reads CASSLEGPFDYNEQFF. CDR3 nucleotides: TGTGCCAGCAGCTTGGAGGGTCCCTTTGATTACAATGAGCAGTTCTTC.

V gene TRBV9 combines with J gene TRBJ2-2; 9 bases match TRBD2. The CDR3 runs to 13 residues. Germline CDR1 SGDLS, CDR2 YYNGEE. V dropped 6 bases and J dropped 6; count of bases not matched to a gene: 3. CDR3 protein: CASTRTSAGELFF. DNA of the CDR3: TGTGCCAGCACCAGGACTAGCGCCGGGGAGCTGTTTTTT.

The chain recombines TRBV29-1 with TRBJ2-7; 8 bases match TRBD1. This CDR3 is built from 12 residues. The V gene's germline CDR1 is SQVTM and CDR2 ANQGSEA. Losses at the gene ends were 7 bases for V and 4 bases for J; bases not matched to a gene: 6. CDR3 nucleotides: TGCAGCGGACGGACAGGGCCGTACGAGCAGTACTTC. Its translation is CSGRTGPYEQYF.

This clonotype was picked up many times. The CDR3 DNA reads as TGTGCCATCAGTGATTCCGTATCTGAGCAGTTCTTC. This translates into CAISDSVSEQFF. The chain carries TRBV10-3 and TRBJ2-1, with no clear D. The length of the CDR3 is 12 residues. The germline gives CDR1 ENHRY, CDR2 SYGVKD. V was trimmed by 3 bases and J by 9 bases, leaving 9 bases between them.

This clonotype occurred many times. This rearrangement joins TRBV12-3 or TRBV12-4 to TRBJ1-1; no clear D. This CDR3 contains 13 residues. V was clipped by 2 bases and J by 4 bases, with 8 bases between them. CDR3 sequence reads: CASSLKRGTEAFF. The CDR3 DNA sequence: TGTGCCAGCAGTTTAAAGCGGGGCACTGAAGCTTTCTTT.

The rearrangement links TRBV7-4 to TRBJ1-2; TRBD1 matches 7 bases. The V gene's germline CDR1 is SGHVT and CDR2 SQSDAQ. The V and J ends lost 4 bases and 7 bases, in that order; junction bases with no gene match: 9. The CDR3 covers 14 residues. CDR3 region: CASSSRGTDLGYTF. The CDR3, as DNA: TGTGCCAGCAGCTCCCGTGGGACAGACCTTGGCTACACCTTC.

This clonotype was seen more than once but under ten times. The chain is built from TRBV9 and TRBJ2-3; 11 bases are shared with TRBD2. This CDR3 contains 16 residues. Trimming cost V 4 bases and J 7 bases; bases outside gene matches: 11. In germline, CDR1 is SGDLS, CDR2 YYNGEE. The CDR3 DNA follows: TGTGCCAGCAGCCTTGGAGCTAGCGGGGGGCTGAATACGCAGTATTTT. This gives the protein CASSLGASGGLNTQYF. The complete variable domain, with remaining parts taken from reference TRBV9 and TRBJ2-3, reads DSGVTQTPKHLITATGQRVTLRCSPRSGDLSVYWYQQSLDQGLQFLIQYYNGEERAKGNILERFSAQQFPDLHSELNLSSLELGDSALYFCASSLGASGGLNTQYFGPGTRLTVL.

The V and J genes are TRBV10-3 and TRBJ1-2; the D is unclear. Trimming stripped 3 bases from V and 0 bases from J, with 20 bases between. Looked up from germline, CDR1 is ENHRY and CDR2 is SYGVKD. The CDR3 covers 18 residues. CDR3 sequence reads: CAISELPGRGAPNYGYTF. Here the CDR3 DNA reads TGTGCCATCAGTGAACTACCCGGACGGGGTGCACCTAACTATGGCTACACCTTC.

This clonotype came up many times. V is TRBV25-1 and J is TRBJ2-5, with no clear D. The germline V gene has CDR1 MGHDK and CDR2 SYGVNS. This CDR3 has 13 residues. V was clipped by 3 bases and J by 5 bases, with 10 bases between them. In nucleotides, the CDR3 is TGTGCCAGCAGTGATCATGACGGGGAGACCCAGTACTTC. It yields the protein CASSDHDGETQYF. Combining the CDR3 with reference TRBV25-1 and TRBJ2-5 gives the whole variable domain EADIYQTPRYLVIGTGKKITLECSQTMGHDKMYWYQQDPGMELHLIHYSYGVNSTEKGDLSSESTVSRIRTEHFPLTLESARPSHTSQYLCASSDHDGETQYFGPGTRLLVL.

This clonotype has just a few counts. The V gene is TRBV5-1, the J gene TRBJ2-3; D gene uncertain. Per germline, CDR1 SGHRS and CDR2 YFSETQ. The length of the CDR3 is 15 residues. V lost 4 bases and J lost 1, with 13 bases in between. CDR3 in DNA: TGCGCCAGCAGCCCTTCGGCGCAGGGCACAGATACGCAGTATTTT. It specifies CASSPSAQGTDTQYF.

The V and J genes are TRBV7-8 and TRBJ1-5; D perhaps matches TRBD1 (5 bases). The V end lost 4 bases, the J end lost 2 bases, and 15 bases lay between the germline ends. CDR3 size: 16 residues. In germline, CDR1 is SGHVS, CDR2 FQNEAQ. CDR3 loop: CASSWGVGAGNQPQHF. CDR3 bases: TGTGCCAGCAGCTGGGGGGTAGGGGCGGGCAATCAGCCCCAGCATTTT.